The 30 T cell receptor beta chains presented below share a single source sample, sequenced in a study of blood T cells in healthy people across ages. Primers used in a second PCR of about 7 to 11 cycles were a sample-barcoded 5' primer and a J-beta primer mix. MiXCR, applied by TCRdb to the 5' RACE reads, yields one record per CDR3 protein. The data contain approximately 800,000 distinct CDR3 sequences, 56% of them singletons. Material for sequencing was blood. These receptors were collected from a man in his forties in good health.

This rearrangement joins TRBV10-3 to TRBJ2-6; tentative D call: TRBD1 (5 bases). The CDR3 is made up of 17 amino acids. Trimming took 7 bases from V and 0 from J, leaving 16 bases between them. CDR1 and CDR2 from the germline V gene are ENHRY and SYGVKD. The CDR3 region is CAINGGATSSGANVLTF. The CDR3 region has the DNA TGTGCCATCAATGGTGGGGCCACAAGCTCTGGGGCCAACGTCCTGACTTTC.

The chain recombines TRBV6-1 with TRBJ2-1, with D possibly called TRBD1 or TRBD2 (6 bases each). This CDR3 comprises 18 residues. The V gene's germline CDR1 is MNHNS and CDR2 SASEGT. Trimming cost V 8 bases and J 4 bases, with 27 bases left between them. The CDR3 loop is CASRNIGGTLAFYNEQFF. CDR3 sequence (DNA): TGTGCCAGCCGTAATATAGGGGGGACACTTGCGTTTTACAATGAGCAGTTCTTC.

The V call is TRBV27, the J call TRBJ1-5; possible D gene TRBD1, 6 bases. This CDR3 has 14 amino acids. Trimming pared 3 bases from V and 1 base from J, leaving 7 bases between. CDR1 is MNHEY, CDR2 SMNVEV, per germline (reference sequence). CDR3 coding DNA: TGTGCCAGCAGTTTCGACAGGAGCAATCAGCCCCAGCATTTT. It is translated as CASSFDRSNQPQHF.

The V call is TRBV20-1, the J call TRBJ2-3; D is uncertain. The V gene's germline CDR1 is DFQATT and CDR2 SNEGSKA (reference sequence). With 3 bases removed from V and 0 bases from J, the gap between germline ends came to 7 bases. CDR3 length: 13 residues. Written as DNA, the CDR3 is TGCAGTGCTAGGGTATCTAGCACAGATACGCAGTATTTT. Amino acids: CSARVSSTDTQYF.

The chain is built from TRBV12-3 or TRBV12-4 and TRBJ2-7; D is unclear. The length of the CDR3 is 15 residues. Trimming left V 3 bases short and J 3 bases short, with 15 bases between. The CDR3 bases are TGTGCCAGCAGTTTGAGGTCGGCAGCCGTCTACGAGCAGTACTTC. Protein product: CASSLRSAAVYEQYF.

The V call is TRBV6-1, the J call TRBJ2-7, with 14 bases that match TRBD2. CDR1 is MNHNS and CDR2 is SASEGT in the germline V gene. The CDR3 spans 18 residues. V lost 6 bases, J lost 6 bases, and 16 bases stayed unmatched. CDR3 DNA sequence: TGTGCCAGCAGGATGGGGACTAGCGGGGGTTCCCAGCTCCTCGAGCAGTACTTC. Protein: CASRMGTSGGSQLLEQYF.

V gene TRBV20-1 combines with J gene TRBJ2-5; 11 bases are a match to TRBD2. The CDR3 loop spans 16 amino acids. Trimming took 3 bases from V and 11 from J; bases not matched to a gene: 17. Per germline, CDR1 DFQATT and CDR2 SNEGSKA (reference sequence). CDR3 protein: CSASHTTSGMSNEQYF. Here the CDR3 DNA reads TGCAGTGCTAGCCACACGACTAGCGGGATGTCCAATGAGCAGTACTTC.

As regards this clonotype: One end of the junction does not line up with germline, which may come from a read error. This chain connects TRBV15 to TRBJ1-4, with TRBD1 matching over 8 bases. CDR1 is LNHNV and CDR2 is YYDKDF in the germline V gene (reference sequence). CDR3 length equals 15 residues. This CDR3 is CATSMTTGDNEKLVF. The CDR3 DNA reads TGTGCCACCAGCATGACGACAGGGGATAATGAAAAACTGGTTTTT.

This clonotype was seen once. The V call is TRBV11-3, the J call TRBJ1-1; D is perhaps TRBD1 (5 bases). The V end lost 8 bases, the J end lost 1 base, and 23 bases lay between the germline ends. CDR3 size: 17 residues. Germline V gene lookup returns CDR1 SGHNT and CDR2 YENEEA. The CDR3 spells CASSHRGRDATNTEAFF. The CDR3 nucleotides read TGTGCCAGCTCTCACCGGGGCCGGGACGCGACGAACACTGAAGCTTTCTTT.

J is TRBJ2-7 and V is TRBV20-1, with D unresolved. Germline V CDR1 and CDR2: DFQATT, SNEGSKA (reference sequence). The V gene lost 5 bases and the J gene lost 6 bases, with 11 bases spanning the gap. CDR3 length: 11 residues. The CDR3 DNA sequence: TGCAGTGCTGAAAGGGCGTTCGAGCAGTACTTC. As protein: CSAERAFEQYF.

V usage is TRBV6-5 and J usage is TRBJ1-2, with D possibly matching TRBD1 (6 bases). Trimming pared 2 bases from V and 8 bases from J, leaving 15 bases between. The CDR3 extends over 14 amino acids. Germline CDR1 and CDR2: MNHEY and SVGAGI. CDR3 sequence (DNA): TGTGCCAGCAGTTACGCACCACGTGGGGGCGGCTACACCTTC. Residues: CASSYAPRGGGYTF.

V gene TRBV2 combines with J gene TRBJ2-5; 7 bases map to TRBD1. The CDR3 is 12 residues long. The germline gives CDR1 SNHLY, CDR2 FYNNEI. With V trimmed by 9 bases and J by 7 bases, 8 bases remained unmatched. The CDR3, as DNA: TGTGCCAGTTCATCCTACAGGGGGACCCAGTACTTC. The encoded protein is CASSSYRGTQYF.

This rearrangement joins TRBV6-6 to TRBJ2-5, with D perhaps matching TRBD1 or TRBD2 (5 bases each). V shed 6 bases and J shed 2 bases, with 19 bases lying between them. Germline V gene lookup returns CDR1 MNHNY and CDR2 SVGAGI (reference sequence). The CDR3 length is 16 residues. CDR3 in DNA: TGTGCCAGCAGCAAGGGCATAGGGACGCCGCAAGAGACCCAGTACTTC. Its translation: CASSKGIGTPQETQYF.

This chain links TRBV2 with TRBJ1-5; 11 bases agree with TRBD1. The CDR3 totals 14 residues. CDR1 and CDR2 (germline): SNHLY, FYNNEI. Trimming removed 3 bases from V and 6 bases from J; junction bases left unmatched: 1. CDR3 residues: CASSEGQGVQPQHF. The CDR3 DNA follows: TGTGCCAGCAGTGAGGGACAGGGGGTTCAGCCCCAGCATTTT.

The chain has TRBV5-1 and TRBJ1-1; D possibly corresponds to TRBD1 (5 bases). The V end lost 0 bases, the J end lost 6 bases, and 12 bases lay between the germline ends. CDR3 length: 14 amino acids. Germline loops: CDR1 SGHRS, CDR2 YFSETQ. The CDR3 protein is CASSLAGSLAEAFF. The CDR3 nucleotides read TGCGCCAGCAGCTTGGCAGGGTCGCTGGCTGAAGCTTTCTTT.

The rearrangement links TRBV2 to TRBJ1-2; tentatively, D is TRBD1 (5 bases). Germline-derived CDR1 and CDR2 are SNHLY and FYNNEI. CDR3 length equals 14 residues. Trimming removed 6 bases from V and 4 bases from J, with 15 bases in between. CDR3 coding DNA: TGTGCCAGCAGGGCCGCCGGGGGATCCTATGGCTACACCTTC. Translating it yields CASRAAGGSYGYTF. Full variable domain (remainder filled in from reference TRBV2 and TRBJ1-2): EPEVTQTPSHQVTQMGQEVILRCVPISNHLYFYWYRQILGQKVEFLVSFYNNEISEKSEIFDDQFSVERPDGSNFTLKIRSTKLEDSAMYFCASRAAGGSYGYTFGSGTRLTVV.

The chain uses TRBV29-1 and TRBJ1-4; 10 bases map to TRBD1. CDR3 size: 14 residues. Germline V lookup: CDR1 SQVTM, CDR2 ANQGSEA. With 2 bases clipped from V and 7 bases from J, the junction kept 4 bases outside the gene matches. The CDR3 DNA is TGCAGCGTTGAAAGGGACAGGGGTGGTGAAAAACTGTTTTTT. It encodes CSVERDRGGEKLFF.

About this clonotype: It may be a read error: a sequence one base away is much more abundant. V is TRBV7-2 and J is TRBJ1-6; D not resolved. CDR1 and CDR2 (germline): SGHTA, FQGNSA. CDR3 length equals 15 residues. In nucleotides, the CDR3 is TGTGCCAGCAGCTCCTGGCCACCGTATAATTCACCCCCCCACTTT. It translates to CASSSWPPYNSPPHF.

The chain recombines TRBV14 with TRBJ2-4; 7 bases agree with TRBD1. With V trimmed by 5 bases and J by 5 bases, 9 bases remained unmatched. The germline gives CDR1 SGHDN, CDR2 FVKESK. The CDR3 is made up of 15 amino acids. As DNA, the CDR3 is TGTGCCAGCAGCGAACTAGGGCAGGGGGAAAACATTCAGTACTTC. This sequence encodes CASSELGQGENIQYF.

This clonotype was seen a handful of times. The genes are TRBV28 and TRBJ1-2; no clear D. V was trimmed by 5 bases and J by 4 bases, leaving 14 bases between them. CDR1 and CDR2 from the germline V gene are MDHEN and SYDVKM. The CDR3 loop spans 14 amino acids. DNA for the CDR3: TGTGCCAGCAGTAGCCGAACAGTCACCTATGGCTACACCTTC. Its translation is CASSSRTVTYGYTF.

This chain links TRBV4-1 with TRBJ2-3; tentatively, D is TRBD2 (5 bases). Trimming stripped 0 bases from V and 5 bases from J, with 12 bases between. The CDR3 has 15 amino acids. CDR1 is MGHRA and CDR2 is YSYEKL in the germline V gene. CDR3 nucleotide sequence: TGCGCCAGCAGCCAAGATCGGGGTCAGCTAGATACGCAGTATTTT. It is translated as CASSQDRGQLDTQYF.

V gene TRBV28 combines with J gene TRBJ1-4; D gene uncertain. CDR3 length equals 14 residues. Trimming took 3 bases from V and 5 from J, leaving 10 bases between them. The V gene's germline CDR1 is MDHEN and CDR2 SYDVKM. The CDR3 region has the DNA TGTGCCAGCAGTTTGGTAAAGGGAAATGAAAAACTGTTTTTT. Encoded protein: CASSLVKGNEKLFF. Full variable domain (remainder filled in from reference TRBV28 and TRBJ1-4): DVKVTQSSRYLVKRTGEKVFLECVQDMDHENMFWYRQDPGLGLRLIYFSYDVKMKEKGDIPEGYSVSREKKERFSLILESASTNQTSMYLCASSLVKGNEKLFFGSGTQLSVL.

The CDR3 loop reads CASSPGQGLDEQYF. For the CDR3, the DNA is TGCGCCAGCAGCCCGGGACAGGGTTTGGACGAGCAGTACTTC. The J gene is TRBJ2-7, the V gene TRBV4-1; 9 bases fit TRBD1. Losses at the gene ends were 4 bases for V and 5 bases for J; bases not matched to a gene: 6. The CDR3 runs to 14 residues. Germline loops: CDR1 MGHRA, CDR2 YSYEKL.

This chain joins TRBV4-3 and TRBJ2-1; D is possibly TRBD1 (5 bases). The germline gives CDR1 LGHNA, CDR2 YSLEER. This CDR3 contains 15 residues. The V end was cut by 0 bases, the J end by 6 bases, with 12 bases between. CDR3 sequence: CASSQENRFSNEQFF. The CDR3, as DNA: TGCGCCAGCAGCCAAGAGAACAGGTTTTCCAATGAGCAGTTCTTC.

In its sample, this clonotype was seen once. The chain recombines TRBV15 with TRBJ2-7, with a tentative D call TRBD1 (6 bases). CDR3 length: 17 residues. In germline, CDR1 is LNHNV, CDR2 YYDKDF (reference sequence). V lost 3 bases and J 3 bases, leaving 21 bases between the germline ends. The CDR3 nucleotides are TGTGCCACCAGCAGTCGTACAGGGTTATCATGGCACTACGAGCAGTACTTC. This gives the protein CATSSRTGLSWHYEQYF.

The V and J genes are TRBV4-2 and TRBJ1-5; D gene unclear. Trimming stripped 0 bases from V and 4 bases from J, with 13 bases between. CDR1 is LGHNA and CDR2 is YNFKEQ in the germline V gene. The CDR3 spans 16 residues. This CDR3 is CASSQEEGVGNQPQHF. The DNA for the CDR3 is TGTGCCAGCAGCCAAGAGGAGGGAGTAGGGAATCAGCCCCAGCATTTT.

V and J are TRBV9 and TRBJ2-5; D is perhaps TRBD1 (5 bases). The CDR3 covers 16 residues. The germline gives CDR1 SGDLS, CDR2 YYNGEE. The V end lost 0 bases, the J end lost 1 base, and 13 bases lay between the germline ends. The CDR3 region has the DNA TGTGCCAGCAGCGTAGGACTCAGGGAAACCCAAGAGACCCAGTACTTC. The encoded protein is CASSVGLRETQETQYF.

This clonotype occurred a few times. V and J are TRBV6-6 and TRBJ1-2; TRBD1 is a possible D gene (6 bases). Germline CDR1 is MNHNY and CDR2 is SVGAGI (reference sequence). The CDR3 runs 15 residues. Trimming pared 5 bases from V and 0 bases from J, leaving 13 bases between. As DNA, the CDR3 is TGTGCCAGCAGTACTGACAGGAGAGCTAACTATGGCTACACCTTC. Protein: CASSTDRRANYGYTF.

In regard to this clonotype: The junction shows a germline mismatch at one end, possibly a read error. This chain links TRBV6-5 with TRBJ2-4; maybe TRBD2 (5 bases). The DNA end is a closer match to TRBJ2-7, so the J assignment may be wrong. CDR3 length equals 14 residues. Germline CDR1 reads MNHEY; CDR2 reads SVGAGI. CDR3 sequence reads: CVSSYLGLSYEQYF. Here the CDR3 DNA reads TGTGTCAGCAGTTACCTCGGACTTAGCTACGAGCAGTACTTC.

V gene TRBV27 combines with J gene TRBJ2-5; the D gene is possibly TRBD1 (5 bases). V shed 2 bases and J shed 2 bases, with 9 bases lying between them. The CDR3 is 14 amino acids. CDR1 and CDR2 (germline): MNHEY, SMNVEV (reference sequence). Here the CDR3 reads CASSLRRQQETQYF. The DNA of the CDR3 is TGTGCCAGCAGTTTACGACGACAGCAAGAGACCCAGTACTTC.